This is a list of T cell receptor beta chains from one sample in a study of control samples from healthy donors and cancer patients. Libraries were prepared by immunoSEQ multiplex PCR; TCRdb keeps only in-frame clonotypes and omits some of them. Here the sample spans 100,000 to 150,000 clones, 92% being singletons. The sequencing input was blood. The receptor source for this set is a woman aged 50 to 60 in good health. Each CDR3 is given with its conserved first and last residue. The D gene is left open where the match is weak. Part of the rows lack a size; the others show once, few, many or a class for expanded clones.

clone size	D gene	J gene	V gene	CDR3 protein	CDR3 DNA
NA	NA	TRBJ1-1	TRBV6-4	CASSEQGSTEAFF	TGTGCCAGCAGTGAACAGGGTAGCACTGAAGCTTTCTTT
NA	NA	TRBJ1-3	TRBV2	CASSELSGNTIYF	TGTGCCAGCAGTGAACTCTCTGGAAACACCATATATTTT
NA	NA	TRBJ2-1	TRBV2	CASTWGSYNEQFF	TGTGCCAGCACCTGGGGCTCCTACAATGAGCAGTTCTTC
NA	TRBD1	TRBJ1-1	TRBV18	CASSSGTGGIEAFF	TGTGCCAGCTCATCAGGGACAGGGGGAATTGAAGCTTTCTTT
once	NA	TRBJ2-1	TRBV28	CASSFSAGRKYNEQFF	TGTGCCAGCAGTTTCAGCGCGGGACGGAAATACAATGAGCAGTTCTTC
NA	TRBD2	TRBJ2-5	TRBV7-8	CASSWDYLGAPQETQYF	TGTGCCAGCAGCTGGGACTACTTGGGAGCACCACAAGAGACCCAGTACTTC
NA	TRBD1	TRBJ2-2	TRBV4-1	CASSQQQGAWTGELFF	TGCGCCAGCAGCCAACAACAGGGGGCGTGGACCGGGGAGCTGTTTTTT
NA	NA	TRBJ1-4	TRBV4-1	CASSLTGTPNEKLFF	TGCGCCAGCAGCCTTACCGGGACCCCCAATGAAAAACTGTTTTTT
NA	NA	TRBJ1-4	TRBV10-3	CAIARSPNEKLFF	TGTGCCATCGCCCGGTCACCGAATGAAAAACTGTTTTTT
NA	NA	TRBJ1-1	TRBV29-1	CSVVGRLNTEAFF	TGCAGCGTTGTGGGACGGTTGAACACTGAAGCTTTCTTT
NA	NA	TRBJ1-2	TRBV19	CASSPRIVRDGYTF	TGTGCCAGTAGTCCGAGGATTGTGCGCGACGGCTACACCTTC
NA	NA	TRBJ2-3	TRBV29-1	CSVGTSTDTQYF	TGCAGCGTTGGCACTAGCACAGATACGCAGTATTTT
NA	TRBD1	TRBJ1-4	TRBV6-5	CASSWTGPNEKLFF	TGTGCCAGCAGCTGGACAGGGCCTAATGAAAAACTGTTTTTT
NA	NA	TRBJ1-5	TRBV10-3	CATRRENQPQHF	TGTGCCACCCGGCGGGAAAATCAGCCCCAGCATTTT
NA	TRBD1	TRBJ1-1	TRBV30	CAWKRTGGVEAFF	TGTGCCTGGAAGAGGACAGGGGGGGTTGAAGCTTTCTTT
NA	TRBD2	TRBJ2-1	TRBV14	CASRSTSGSYNEQFF	TGTGCCAGCAGGTCGACTAGCGGTTCCTACAATGAGCAGTTCTTC
NA	TRBD1	TRBJ2-1	TRBV27	CASSKTGTATSYNEQFF	TGTGCCAGCAGTAAGACCGGGACAGCTACTTCCTACAATGAGCAGTTCTTC
NA	TRBD2	TRBJ2-5	TRBV5-1	CASSAGLAGGGRETQYF	TGCGCCAGCAGCGCGGGACTAGCGGGAGGAGGAAGAGAGACCCAGTACTTC
NA	TRBD2	TRBJ2-1	TRBV25-1	CASSVERTSISSYNEQFF	TGTGCCAGCAGTGTTGAACGGACTAGCATAAGCTCCTACAATGAGCAGTTCTTC
NA	TRBD1	TRBJ1-3	TRBV3-1/TRBV3-2	CASSETGTEGLFSGNTIYF	TGTGCCAGCAGCGAAACCGGGACAGAGGGCCTTTTTTCCGGAAACACCATATATTTT
few	NA	TRBJ2-4	TRBV2	CASSTGRVQYF	TGTGCCAGCAGTACAGGGAGGGTTCAGTACTTC
NA	NA	TRBJ1-1	TRBV19	CASSVDRDTEAFF	TGTGCCAGTAGTGTGGACCGTGACACTGAAGCTTTCTTT
NA	NA	TRBJ1-5	TRBV2	CASSELMRGQPQHF	TGTGCCAGCAGTGAACTAATGAGGGGACAGCCCCAGCATTTT
NA	NA	TRBJ2-3	TRBV10-2	CASSESGTGGTDTQYF	TGCGCCAGCAGTGAGTCCGGGACGGGGGGCACAGATACGCAGTATTTT